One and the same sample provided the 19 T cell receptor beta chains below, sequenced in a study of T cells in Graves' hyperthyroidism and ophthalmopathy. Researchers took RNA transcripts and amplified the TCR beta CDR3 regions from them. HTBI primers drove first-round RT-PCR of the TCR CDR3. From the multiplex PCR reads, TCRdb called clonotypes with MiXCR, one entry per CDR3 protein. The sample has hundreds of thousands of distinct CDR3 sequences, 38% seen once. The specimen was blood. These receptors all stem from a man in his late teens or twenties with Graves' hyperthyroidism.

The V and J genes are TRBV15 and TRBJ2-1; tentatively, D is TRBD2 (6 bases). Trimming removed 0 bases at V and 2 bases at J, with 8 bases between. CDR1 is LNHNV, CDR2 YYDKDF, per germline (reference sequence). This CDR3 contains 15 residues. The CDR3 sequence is CATSRDGGAYNEQFF. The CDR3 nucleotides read TGTGCCACCAGCAGAGATGGCGGGGCCTACAATGAGCAGTTCTTC.

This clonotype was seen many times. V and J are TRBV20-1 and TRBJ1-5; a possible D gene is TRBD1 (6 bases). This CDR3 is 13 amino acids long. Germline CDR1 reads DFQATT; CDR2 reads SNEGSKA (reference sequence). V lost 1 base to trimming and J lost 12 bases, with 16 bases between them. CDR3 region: CSARASGGQGQHF. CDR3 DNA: TGCAGTGCTAGAGCTTCGGGGGGGCAGGGCCAGCATTTT.

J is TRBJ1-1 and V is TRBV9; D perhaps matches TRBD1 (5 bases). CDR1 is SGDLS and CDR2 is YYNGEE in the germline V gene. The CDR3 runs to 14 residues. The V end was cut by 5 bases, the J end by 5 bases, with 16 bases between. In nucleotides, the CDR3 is TGTGCCAGCAGTTTAGCTGAGGGGAGGACTGAAGCTTTCTTT. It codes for CASSLAEGRTEAFF.

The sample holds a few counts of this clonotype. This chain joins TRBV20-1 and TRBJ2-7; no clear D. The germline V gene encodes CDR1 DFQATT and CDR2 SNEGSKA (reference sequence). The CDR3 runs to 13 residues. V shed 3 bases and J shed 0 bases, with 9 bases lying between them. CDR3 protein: CSASGGASYEQYF. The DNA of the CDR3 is TGCAGTGCTAGTGGTGGCGCCTCCTACGAGCAGTACTTC.

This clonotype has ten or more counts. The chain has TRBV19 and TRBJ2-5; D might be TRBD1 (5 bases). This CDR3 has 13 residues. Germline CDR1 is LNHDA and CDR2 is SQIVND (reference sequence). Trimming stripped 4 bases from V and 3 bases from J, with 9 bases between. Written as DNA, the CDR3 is TGTGCCAGTAGTAGTACGACAGAAGAGACCCAGTACTTC. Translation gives CASSSTTEETQYF.

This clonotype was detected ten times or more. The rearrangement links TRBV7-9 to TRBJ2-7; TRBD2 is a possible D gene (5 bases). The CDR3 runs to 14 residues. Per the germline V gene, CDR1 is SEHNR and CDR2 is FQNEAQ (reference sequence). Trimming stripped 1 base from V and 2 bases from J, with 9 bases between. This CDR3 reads CASSLGGGAYEQYF. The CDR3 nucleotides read TGTGCCAGCAGCTTAGGCGGAGGAGCCTACGAGCAGTACTTC.

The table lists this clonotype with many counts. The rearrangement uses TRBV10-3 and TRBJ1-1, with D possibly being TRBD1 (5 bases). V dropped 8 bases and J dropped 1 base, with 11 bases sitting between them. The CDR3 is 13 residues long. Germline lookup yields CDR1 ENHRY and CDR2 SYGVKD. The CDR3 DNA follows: TGTGCCATCGCGGGACCCGAGAACACTGAAGCTTTCTTT. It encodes CAIAGPENTEAFF.

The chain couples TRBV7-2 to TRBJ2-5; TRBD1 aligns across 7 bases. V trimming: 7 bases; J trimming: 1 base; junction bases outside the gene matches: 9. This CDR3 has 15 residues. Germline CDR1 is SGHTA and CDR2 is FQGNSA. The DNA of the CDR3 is TGTGCCAGCACCCCTCACCGGGACAGCCAAGAGACCCAGTACTTC. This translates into CASTPHRDSQETQYF.

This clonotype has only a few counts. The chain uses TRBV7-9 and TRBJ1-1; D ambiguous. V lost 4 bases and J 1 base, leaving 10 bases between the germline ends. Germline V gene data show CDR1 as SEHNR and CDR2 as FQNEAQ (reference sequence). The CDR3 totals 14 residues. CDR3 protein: CASSSLHWNTEAFF. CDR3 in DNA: TGTGCCAGCAGCTCCCTACACTGGAACACTGAAGCTTTCTTT.

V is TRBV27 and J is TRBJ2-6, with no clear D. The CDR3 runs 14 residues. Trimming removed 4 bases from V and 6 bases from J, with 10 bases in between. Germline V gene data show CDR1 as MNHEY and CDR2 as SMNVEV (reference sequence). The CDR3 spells CASSSFKEANVLTF. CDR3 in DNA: TGTGCCAGCAGTTCGTTCAAGGAGGCCAACGTCCTGACTTTC.

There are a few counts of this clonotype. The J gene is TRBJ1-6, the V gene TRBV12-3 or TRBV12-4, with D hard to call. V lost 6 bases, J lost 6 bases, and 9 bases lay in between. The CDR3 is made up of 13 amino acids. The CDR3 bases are TGTGCCAGCAGGGAGCCGTCTAATTCACCCCTCCACTTT. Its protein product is CASREPSNSPLHF.

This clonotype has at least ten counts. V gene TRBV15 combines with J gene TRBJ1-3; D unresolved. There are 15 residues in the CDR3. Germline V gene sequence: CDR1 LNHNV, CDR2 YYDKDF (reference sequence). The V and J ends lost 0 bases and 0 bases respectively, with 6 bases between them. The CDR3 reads CATSRDRSSGNTIYF. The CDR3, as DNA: TGTGCCACCAGCAGAGACCGGAGCTCTGGAAACACCATATATTTT.

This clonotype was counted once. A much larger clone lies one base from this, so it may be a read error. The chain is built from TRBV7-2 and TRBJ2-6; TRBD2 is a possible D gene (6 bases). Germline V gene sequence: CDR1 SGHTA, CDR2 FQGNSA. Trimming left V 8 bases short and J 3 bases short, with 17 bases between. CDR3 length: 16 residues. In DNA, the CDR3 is TGTGCCAGCTCCCGACGGGGAGGCTTTGGGGCCAACGTCCTGACTTTC. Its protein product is CASSRRGGFGANVLTF.

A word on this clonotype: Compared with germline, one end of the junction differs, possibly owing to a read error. CDR3 bases: TGTGGCAGCACATACTTGGGACCTGGAAACACCATATATTTT. Translation gives CGSTYLGPGNTIYF. V is TRBV5-6 and J is TRBJ1-3; possibly TRBD1 for D (5 bases). The CDR3 extends over 14 amino acids. Germline V lookup: CDR1 SGHDT, CDR2 YYEEEE.

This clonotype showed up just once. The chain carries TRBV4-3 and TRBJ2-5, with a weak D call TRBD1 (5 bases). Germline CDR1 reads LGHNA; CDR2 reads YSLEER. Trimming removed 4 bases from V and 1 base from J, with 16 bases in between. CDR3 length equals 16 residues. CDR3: CASSPNGAEGQETQYF. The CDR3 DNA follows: TGCGCCAGCAGCCCAAATGGGGCGGAAGGCCAAGAGACCCAGTACTTC.

CDR3 protein: CASSPRHNQETQYF. CDR3 nucleotide sequence: TGTGCCAGCAGCCCAAGACATAACCAAGAGACCCAGTACTTC. The chain couples TRBV14 to TRBJ2-5; D uncertain. Germline V gene lookup returns CDR1 SGHDN and CDR2 FVKESK. Trimming removed 4 bases from V and 0 bases from J, with 9 bases in between. The CDR3 extends over 14 amino acids.

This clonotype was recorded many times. CDR3 loop: CATSVDRGTGNTIYF. The DNA for the CDR3 is TGTGCCACCAGCGTTGACAGGGGAACTGGAAACACCATATATTTT. The chain combines TRBV15 with TRBJ1-3; TRBD1 matches at 8 bases. Trimming took 5 bases from V and 2 from J; bases not matched to a gene: 5. Germline V lookup: CDR1 LNHNV, CDR2 YYDKDF (reference sequence). CDR3 size: 15 residues. Filled out from reference TRBV15 and TRBJ1-3, the complete variable domain reads DAMVIQNPRYQVTQFGKPVTLSCSQTLNHNVMYWYQQKSSQAPKLLFHYYDKDFNNEADTPDNFQSRRPNTSFCFLDIRSPGLGDTAMYLCATSVDRGTGNTIYFGEGSWLTVV.

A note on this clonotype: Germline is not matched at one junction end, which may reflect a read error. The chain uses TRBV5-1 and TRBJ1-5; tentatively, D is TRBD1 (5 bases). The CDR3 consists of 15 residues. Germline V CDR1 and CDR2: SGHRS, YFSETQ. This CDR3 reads CASSLRGDSNQLQHF. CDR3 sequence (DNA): TGCGCCAGCAGCTTGAGGGGCGACAGTAATCAGCTCCAGCATTTT.

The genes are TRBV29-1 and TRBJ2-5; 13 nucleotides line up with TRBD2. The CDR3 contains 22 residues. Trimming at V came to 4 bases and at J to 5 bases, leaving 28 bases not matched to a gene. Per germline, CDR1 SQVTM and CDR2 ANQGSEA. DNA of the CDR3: TGCAGCGTTGCATGGACTAGCGGGAGTTTGATCTCTTCTGGTTTGGGCCGGGAGACCCAGTACTTC. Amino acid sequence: CSVAWTSGSLISSGLGRETQYF.